These 5 T cell receptor beta chains originate from one sample sequenced in a study of blood T cell repertoires in COVID-19. Profiled with immunoSEQ multiplex PCR; TCRdb holds only in-frame clones, not every one. The data show around 320,000 clones, with around nine tenths seen just once and roughly 3.9% held by the top ten. The sequencing input was PBMCs or T cells enriched from blood (not recorded which). These receptors all stem from a woman under 40 who had been exposed to COVID-19.

In this sample, this clone turned up once. The V gene is TRBV21-1, the J gene TRBJ1-2. TRBV21-1 is annotated as a pseudogene. The CDR3 extends over 17 amino acids. CDR3 nucleotide sequence: TGTGCCAGCAGCAAATATAGGGGGGGGACTCCTGGGGATGGCTACACCTTC. This codes for CASSKYRGGTPGDGYTF.

The rearrangement joins TRBV13 to TRBJ2-2; TRBD1 aligns across 10 bases. V was pared by 5 bases and J by 6 bases, with 6 bases of the junction left unmatched. The length of the CDR3 is 15 residues. Germline V gene data show CDR1 as PRHDT and CDR2 as FYEKMQ (reference sequence). The CDR3 nucleotides read TGTGCCAGCAGCGACCGGGACAGGGGTGCCGGGGAGCTGTTTTTT. Protein sequence: CASSDRDRGAGELFF.

The V and J genes are TRBV16 and TRBJ2-1, with 10 bases that match TRBD1. This CDR3 comprises 13 residues. Germline V gene lookup returns CDR1 KGHSY and CDR2 FQNENV. V trimming: 6 bases; J trimming: 9 bases; junction bases outside the gene matches: 5. The CDR3 DNA reads as TGTGCCAGCAGTCGGGACAGGGGCACTGAGCAGTTCTTC. The encoded protein is CASSRDRGTEQFF. Looking up the rest from reference TRBV16 and TRBJ2-1 gives the full variable domain: GEEVAQTPKHLVRGEGQKAKLYCAPIKGHSYVFWYQQVLKNEFKFLISFQNENVFDETGMPKERFSAKCLPNSPCSLEIQATKLEDSAVYFCASSRDRGTEQFFGPGTRLTVL.

This chain joins TRBV5-6 and TRBJ2-5; D is perhaps TRBD1 (5 bases). V lost 0 bases and J 0 bases, leaving 9 bases between the germline ends. CDR1 and CDR2 (germline): SGHDT, YYEEEE. This CDR3 is 15 amino acids long. CDR3 loop: CASSLVTGYQETQYF. The CDR3 DNA follows: TGTGCCAGCAGCTTGGTAACAGGCTACCAAGAGACCCAGTACTTC. Supplemented by reference TRBV5-6 and TRBJ2-5, the full variable domain reads DAGVTQSPTHLIKTRGQQVTLRCSPKSGHDTVSWYQQALGQGPQFIFQYYEEEERQRGNFPDRFSGHQFPNYSSELNVNALLLGDSALYLCASSLVTGYQETQYFGPGTRLLVL.

This chain links TRBV5-5 with TRBJ1-2; 8 nucleotides agree with TRBD1. The CDR3 contains 17 residues. Germline V gives CDR1 SGHKS, CDR2 YYEKEE (reference sequence). The V segment lost 4 bases and the J segment 1 base; nucleotides outside the gene matches: 12. CDR3 region: CASSADRVGFGNYGYTF. Written as DNA, the CDR3 is TGTGCCAGCAGCGCGGACAGGGTTGGCTTTGGTAACTATGGCTACACCTTC.